This T cell receptor (beta chain) derives from a study of blood T cell repertoires in COVID-19. At the level of the study: Acute-phase and convalescent COVID-19 samples originated in the United States, Italy and Spain. PBMCs, B-cell-depleted T cells, or T cells were the source of the cDNA or gDNA that made up the material.

The CDR3 extends over 14 amino acids. Trimming took 6 bases from V and 4 from J; bases not matched to a gene: 6. Looked up from germline, CDR1 is PRHDT and CDR2 is FYEKMQ (reference sequence). As processed by the authors: Amplification of reference gene primers provided the estimated nucleated cell counts. The repertoire was sequenced with immunoSEQ multiplex PCR; TCRdb's copy has only in-frame clones and lacks some. That table is the source of V, J and clone size, and D and trimming were worked out from the DNA. Of about 200,000 clones in the sample, around 90% were seen once. The clonotype originates from a man aged 55 to 70 with acute or convalescent COVID-19. The V and J genes are TRBV13 and TRBJ1-2; 9 nucleotides agree with TRBD1. Sequenced material: peripheral blood. CDR3 region: CASRRTGATYGYTF. DNA for the CDR3: TGTGCCAGCAGACGGACAGGGGCCACCTATGGCTACACCTTC.